These 17 T cell receptor beta chains came from one sample sequenced in a study of PD-L1 blockade in urothelial cancer. This sample's time point: pretreatment peripheral blood. TCRdb keeps only in-frame clones here, not all; method: immunoSEQ multiplex PCR. The sample includes more than 75,000 clones, 84% of them seen just once. The material sequenced was PBMCs, taken around atezolizumab (anti-PD-L1) treatment. The receptors were gathered from a man aged 55 to 70 with urothelial cancer.

This clone was observed once. This chain links TRBV6-1 with TRBJ1-3, with 9 bases that match TRBD1. Per germline, CDR1 MNHNS and CDR2 SASEGT. V was clipped by 6 bases and J by 6 bases; unmatched bases: 9. This CDR3 is built from 15 residues. DNA of the CDR3: TGTGCCAGCAGGGATTTCCGGGACAGGGTAAACACCATATATTTT. Amino acids: CASRDFRDRVNTIYF.

V gene TRBV29-1 combines with J gene TRBJ1-2, with 7 bases identical to TRBD1. The V gene end was trimmed by 7 bases and the J gene end by 8 bases; junction bases not matched to a gene: 10. This CDR3 contains 12 residues. Germline CDR1 SQVTM, CDR2 ANQGSEA. The CDR3 bases are TGCAGCGCGACAGGGAACGGTCGCGGCTACACCTTC. It is translated as CSATGNGRGYTF.

This sequence joins TRBV5-4 and TRBJ2-7, with a possible D match to TRBD1 (6 bases). The CDR3 is 14 amino acids. Looked up from germline, CDR1 is SGHNT and CDR2 is YYREEE (reference sequence). The germline V and J ends were trimmed by 1 base and 6 bases, with 14 bases remaining between them. The CDR3 nucleotides read TGTGCCAGCAGCTTGACTACAGACAGGACCGAGCAGTACTTC. Its translation is CASSLTTDRTEQYF.

J is TRBJ2-2 and V is TRBV2; 8 nucleotides match TRBD1. This CDR3 is 14 amino acids long. In germline, CDR1 is SNHLY, CDR2 FYNNEI. Losses at the gene ends were 7 bases for V and 6 bases for J; bases not matched to a gene: 7. The CDR3 is CASTLTGAPGELFF. The CDR3 bases are TGTGCCAGCACCCTGACAGGGGCACCCGGGGAGCTGTTTTTT.

In DNA, the CDR3 is TGTGCCAGTAGTACCGGGACAGGTGGAGGGGTCTACGAGCAGTACTTC. Translated, it gives CASSTGTGGGVYEQYF. The chain employs TRBV19 and TRBJ2-7; 8 nucleotides line up with TRBD1. CDR3 length: 16 residues. Trimming cost V 4 bases and J 3 bases; bases outside gene matches: 11. Looked up from germline, CDR1 is LNHDA and CDR2 is SQIVND (reference sequence). Drawing the rest from reference TRBV19 and TRBJ2-7, the complete variable domain is DGGITQSPKYLFRKEGQNVTLSCEQNLNHDAMYWYRQDPGQGLRLIYYSQIVNDFQKGDIAEGYSVSREKKESFPLTVTSAQKNPTAFYLCASSTGTGGGVYEQYFGPGTRLTVT.

This clone was recorded only once. This sequence joins TRBV6-1 and TRBJ1-2; no clear D gene. Germline-derived CDR1 and CDR2 are MNHNS and SASEGT. V was trimmed by 3 bases and J by 4 bases, leaving 9 bases between them. This CDR3 is 13 amino acids long. CDR3 residues: CASSEVGSYGYTF. CDR3 sequence (DNA): TGTGCCAGCAGTGAGGTGGGGAGCTATGGCTACACCTTC.

V and J are TRBV5-1 and TRBJ2-5, with TRBD2 identical over 7 bases. Germline V gives CDR1 SGHRS, CDR2 YFSETQ. J lost 5 bases, V lost 4 bases, and 8 bases had no gene match. The CDR3 is 14 amino acids. This chain's CDR3 is CASSRAAGVETQYF. The CDR3 coding sequence is TGCGCCAGCAGCCGCGCCGCGGGGGTCGAGACCCAGTACTTC.

The chain employs TRBV27 and TRBJ2-7; TRBD2 matches 11 bases. Germline V gives CDR1 MNHEY, CDR2 SMNVEV (reference sequence). There are 18 residues in the CDR3. The J segment lost 4 bases and the V segment lost 8 bases, leaving 19 bases of the junction unmatched. The CDR3 is CASAPPFTSGRRGYEQYF. CDR3 bases: TGTGCCAGCGCCCCCCCCTTTACTAGCGGGAGACGGGGTTACGAGCAGTACTTC.

This clone was seen only a few times. This sequence joins TRBV18 and TRBJ1-5; 8 bases fit TRBD1. This CDR3 has 18 amino acids. J gave up 0 bases and V 0 bases, and 7 bases lay outside the gene matches. The germline V gene encodes CDR1 KGHSH and CDR2 LQKENI. In DNA form, the CDR3 reads TGTGCCAGCTCACCACCGGATGGACAGGGTAATAGCAATCAGCCCCAGCATTTT. Amino acid sequence: CASSPPDGQGNSNQPQHF.

The table lists this clone with a few counts. The J gene is TRBJ1-6, the V gene TRBV5-1; TRBD1 agrees at 7 bases. With V trimmed by 0 bases and J by 8 bases, 8 bases remained unmatched. The CDR3 contains 16 residues. CDR1 SGHRS and CDR2 YFSETQ come from the germline V gene. The chain's CDR3 is CASSLGQTGPDSPLHF. The CDR3 coding sequence is TGCGCCAGCAGCTTGGGACAGACAGGGCCGGATTCACCCCTCCACTTT.

This clone was recorded once. V gene TRBV9 combines with J gene TRBJ2-7, with D possibly TRBD2 on 6 matching bases. The CDR3 is made up of 13 amino acids. Per the germline V gene, CDR1 is SGDLS and CDR2 is YYNGEE. The V end lost 4 bases, the J end lost 3 bases, and 11 bases lay between the germline ends. CDR3 DNA: TGTGCCAGCAGCAGGGACTCCAGCTACGAGCAGTACTTC. It encodes CASSRDSSYEQYF.

V gene TRBV7-9 combines with J gene TRBJ2-2; no clear D gene. Germline-derived CDR1 and CDR2 are SEHNR and FQNEAQ (reference sequence). CDR3 length: 14 amino acids. V was cut by 3 bases and J by 5 bases, with 10 bases left in between. The chain's CDR3 is CASSLGVLTGELFF. For the CDR3, the DNA is TGTGCCAGCAGCTTGGGCGTCCTAACCGGGGAGCTGTTTTTT.

The rearrangement links TRBV28 to TRBJ2-3; D uncertain. CDR1 is MDHEN and CDR2 is SYDVKM in the germline V gene. Trimming left V 1 base short and J 6 bases short, with 5 bases between. The CDR3 covers 12 residues. CDR3 protein: CASSLFGDTQYF. CDR3 DNA: TGTGCCAGCAGTTTATTCGGGGATACGCAGTATTTT. Together with reference TRBV28 and TRBJ2-3, the CDR3 gives the full variable domain: DVKVTQSSRYLVKRTGEKVFLECVQDMDHENMFWYRQDPGLGLRLIYFSYDVKMKEKGDIPEGYSVSREKKERFSLILESASTNQTSMYLCASSLFGDTQYFGPGTRLTVL.

The rearrangement links TRBV2 to TRBJ2-3; 7 positions match TRBD1. The CDR3 extends over 15 amino acids. Germline V gives CDR1 SNHLY, CDR2 FYNNEI. V shed 1 base and J 3 bases; nucleotides not matched to a gene: 4. CDR3 DNA sequence: TGTGCCAGCAGTGAAGAGGGGGCGCAGACAGATACGCAGTATTTT. Translated: CASSEEGAQTDTQYF. Full variable domain (missing parts from reference TRBV2 and TRBJ2-3): EPEVTQTPSHQVTQMGQEVILRCVPISNHLYFYWYRQILGQKVEFLVSFYNNEISEKSEIFDDQFSVERPDGSNFTLKIRSTKLEDSAMYFCASSEEGAQTDTQYFGPGTRLTVL.

This clone was counted between two and nine times. This chain connects TRBV2 to TRBJ1-1; a possible D gene is TRBD1 (5 bases). V was clipped by 2 bases and J by 2 bases, with 9 bases between them. CDR1 is SNHLY and CDR2 is FYNNEI in the germline V gene. The CDR3 sequence is 14 residues long. The CDR3 region is CASSEQGRNTEAFF. The CDR3 DNA follows: TGTGCCAGCAGTGAACAGGGTAGAAACACTGAAGCTTTCTTT.

This chain uses TRBV2 with TRBJ1-2; maybe TRBD1 (6 bases). V lost 3 bases to trimming and J lost 6 bases, with 11 bases between them. CDR1 SNHLY and CDR2 FYNNEI come from the germline V gene. The CDR3 runs 13 residues. Written as DNA, the CDR3 is TGTGCCAGCAGTGACCTGACAGGTGATGGCTACACCTTC. It specifies CASSDLTGDGYTF.

The chain employs TRBV28 and TRBJ2-7; possibly TRBD1 for D (5 bases). V was shortened by 7 bases and J by 9 bases, with 16 bases between the two germline ends. The CDR3 spans 12 residues. The germline CDR1 and CDR2 sequences are MDHEN and SYDVKM. The CDR3 DNA is TGTGCCAGCAAAGACCCCAGGGAAGGGCAGTACTTC. It specifies CASKDPREGQYF.